This T cell receptor (beta chain) derives from a study of regulatory T cells in long-lasting Graves disease. This clonotype was seen a few times. What it recognizes is unknown. The time point is: newly diagnosed GD, antithyroid drugs for less than 3 months. RNA isolated from PBMCs was used to make the TCR library. An endocrinology department located in Xi'an, China, was where the patients came from. Study-wide results and caveats: Accuracy may have been reduced by the small sample size.

With iRepertoire HTBI primers and Arm-PCR of CDR3 regions, TCR beta libraries were built. TCRdb reanalysed the multiplex PCR reads using MiXCR and keeps one entry per CDR3 protein. The data show a few hundred thousand distinct CDR3 sequences, roughly 14% seen once. The CDR3 sequence is 16 residues long. From germline, CDR1 is WSHSY and CDR2 SAAADI. The ends were cut back, 7 bases at V and 1 base at J, with 19 bases in the middle. This sample also appeared in a second study, on T cells in Graves' hyperthyroidism and ophthalmopathy.

The specimen was peripheral blood mononuclear cells (PBMCs), collected at new diagnosis, from a patient treated with antithyroid drugs. The J gene is TRBJ1-1, the V gene TRBV10-2; tentative D call: TRBD1 (5 bases). This receptor was obtained from a man aged 25 to 40 with Graves disease. The CDR3 loop is CASTRGADLANTEAFF. In DNA form, the CDR3 reads TGCGCCAGCACACGAGGGGCAGACCTGGCGAACACTGAAGCTTTCTTT.